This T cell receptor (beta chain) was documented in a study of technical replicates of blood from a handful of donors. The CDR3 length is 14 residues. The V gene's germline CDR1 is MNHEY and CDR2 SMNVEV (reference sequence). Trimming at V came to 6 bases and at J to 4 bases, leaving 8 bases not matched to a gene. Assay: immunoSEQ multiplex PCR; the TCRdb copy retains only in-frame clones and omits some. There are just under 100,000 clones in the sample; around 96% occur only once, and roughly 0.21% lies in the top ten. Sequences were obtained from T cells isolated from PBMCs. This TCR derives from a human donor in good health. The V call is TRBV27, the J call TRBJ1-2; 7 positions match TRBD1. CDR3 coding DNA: TGTGCCAGCAGGACCAAAGGGGGCGCCTATGGCTACACCTTC. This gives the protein CASRTKGGAYGYTF.